The table lists the clone carrying this T cell receptor (beta chain) with a count of one. J lost 5 bases, V lost 4 bases, and 2 bases had no gene match. Germline loops: CDR1 MNHEY, CDR2 SMNVEV (reference sequence). The CDR3 spans 13 residues. The repertoire was sequenced with immunoSEQ multiplex PCR; TCRdb's copy has only in-frame clones and lacks some. This table has some 60,000 clones, around 91% appearing once. This sample stems from a study of T cell changes during pregnancy in multiple sclerosis. The clonotype was recovered from a female donor with multiple sclerosis, enrolled in a pregnancy study. The specimen comprised peripheral blood, sampled after pregnancy. V gene TRBV27 combines with J gene TRBJ1-1, with 9 bases lining up with TRBD1. CDR3 amino acids: CASSSDRGTEAFF. The CDR3 DNA is TGTGCCAGCAGTTCGGACAGGGGAACTGAAGCTTTCTTT.